These 7 T cell receptor beta chains share one sample of origin, sequenced in a study of blood T cell repertoires in COVID-19. The repertoire was sequenced with immunoSEQ multiplex PCR; TCRdb's copy has only in-frame clones and lacks some. The sample shows some 110,000 clones, around nine tenths of them seen only once. The sample was peripheral blood. Receptor source: a man aged 50-60 years with COVID-19, enrolled during active disease.

The V and J genes are TRBV19 and TRBJ2-2, with D perhaps matching TRBD2 (5 bases). V was cut by 7 bases and J by 5 bases, with 17 bases left in between. There are 15 residues in the CDR3. The germline V gene has CDR1 LNHDA and CDR2 SQIVND (reference sequence). The CDR3: CASKEGLVYTGELFF. The CDR3 coding sequence is TGTGCCAGTAAAGAGGGTTTAGTTTATACCGGGGAGCTGTTTTTT.

V gene TRBV5-4 combines with J gene TRBJ1-2; no firm D call. The CDR3 is made up of 13 amino acids. V lost 2 bases to trimming and J lost 5 bases, with 10 bases between them. Germline CDR1 reads SGHNT; CDR2 reads YYREEE (reference sequence). The CDR3 region is CASSLAGFYGYTF. The CDR3 DNA follows: TGTGCCAGCAGCTTAGCAGGATTTTATGGCTACACCTTC.

DNA for the CDR3: TGTGCCAGCAGCTTGGGCCAGTATCAGGAGACCCAGTACTTC. Amino acids: CASSLGQYQETQYF. This chain joins TRBV7-2 and TRBJ2-5; D gene ambiguous. The CDR3 extends over 14 amino acids. V shed 3 bases and J shed 5 bases, with 13 bases lying between them. CDR1 is SGHTA and CDR2 is FQGNSA in the germline V gene.

The chain combines TRBV19 with TRBJ2-7, with 8 bases aligning to TRBD1. From germline, CDR1 is LNHDA and CDR2 SQIVND (reference sequence). The CDR3 has 14 residues. V shed 3 bases and J 8 bases; nucleotides not matched to a gene: 9. CDR3 nucleotide sequence: TGTGCCAGTAGTATTGGACAGGGCCAGGGAAAGCAGTACTTC. Residues: CASSIGQGQGKQYF.

V and J are TRBV19 and TRBJ1-5, with TRBD1 identical over 9 bases. CDR3 length: 15 amino acids. V lost 5 bases to trimming and J lost 4 bases; unmatched junction nucleotides: 6. Germline V gene data show CDR1 as LNHDA and CDR2 as SQIVND (reference sequence). CDR3 region: CASSFTGTGNQPQHF. Here the CDR3 DNA reads TGTGCCAGTAGTTTCACCGGGACAGGGAATCAGCCCCAGCATTTT.

The J gene is TRBJ2-1, the V gene TRBV19, with 7 bases that match TRBD1. Germline CDR1 reads LNHDA; CDR2 reads SQIVND (reference sequence). The CDR3 runs 16 residues. The V segment lost 5 bases and the J segment 4 bases; nucleotides outside the gene matches: 11. The CDR3 loop reads CASSFSGQRSYNEQFF. The CDR3 nucleotides read TGTGCCAGTAGTTTTTCGGGACAGAGGTCTTACAATGAGCAGTTCTTC.

V gene TRBV18 combines with J gene TRBJ2-3; 7 nucleotides match TRBD1. The CDR3 spans 14 residues. CDR1 KGHSH and CDR2 LQKENI come from the germline V gene. J gave up 2 bases and V 3 bases, and 2 bases lay outside the gene matches. The CDR3 sequence is CASSPTGVTDTQYF. The CDR3 nucleotides read TGTGCCAGCTCACCCACAGGGGTCACAGATACGCAGTATTTT. The full variable domain, its missing parts supplied by reference TRBV18 and TRBJ2-3, is NAGVMQNPRHLVRRRGQEARLRCSPMKGHSHVYWYRQLPEEGLKFMVYLQKENIIDESGMPKERFSAEFPKEGPSILRIQQVVRGDSAAYFCASSPTGVTDTQYFGPGTRLTVL.